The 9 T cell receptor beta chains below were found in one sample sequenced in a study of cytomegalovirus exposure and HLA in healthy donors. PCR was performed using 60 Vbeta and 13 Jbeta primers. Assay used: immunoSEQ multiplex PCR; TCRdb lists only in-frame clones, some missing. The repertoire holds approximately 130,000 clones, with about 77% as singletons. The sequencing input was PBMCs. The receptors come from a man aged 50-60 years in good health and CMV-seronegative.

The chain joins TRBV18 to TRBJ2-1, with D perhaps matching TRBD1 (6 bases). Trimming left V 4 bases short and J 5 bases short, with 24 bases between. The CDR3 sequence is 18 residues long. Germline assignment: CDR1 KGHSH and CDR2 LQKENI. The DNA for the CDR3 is TGTGCCAGCTCACTCTTTAACTCAGGGGCTCCTCCCAACAATGAGCAGTTCTTC. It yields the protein CASSLFNSGAPPNNEQFF.

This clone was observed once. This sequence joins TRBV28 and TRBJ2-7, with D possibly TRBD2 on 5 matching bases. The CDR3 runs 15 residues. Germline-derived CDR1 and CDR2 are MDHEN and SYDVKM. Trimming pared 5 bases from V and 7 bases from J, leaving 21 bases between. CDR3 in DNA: TGTGCCAGCAGTCAACGGCGGGTTACCGGTGATGAGCAGTACTTC. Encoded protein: CASSQRRVTGDEQYF.

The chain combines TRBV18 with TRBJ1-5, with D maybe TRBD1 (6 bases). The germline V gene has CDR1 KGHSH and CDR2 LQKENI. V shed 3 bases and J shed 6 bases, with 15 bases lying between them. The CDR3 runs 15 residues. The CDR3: CASSPTGHDGQPQHF. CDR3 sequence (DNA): TGTGCCAGCTCACCGACAGGTCACGACGGTCAGCCCCAGCATTTT.

The CDR3 spells CASSLGSGLAGTYSGEQFF. The DNA of the CDR3 is TGTGCCAGCAGCTTAGGTTCGGGACTAGCGGGAACGTATTCGGGTGAGCAGTTCTTC. J is TRBJ2-1 and V is TRBV7-9; 13 bases agree with TRBD2. Germline V gene data show CDR1 as SEHNR and CDR2 as FQNEAQ (reference sequence). The CDR3 length is 19 residues. V gave up 1 base and J gave up 9 bases; unmatched junction bases: 15.

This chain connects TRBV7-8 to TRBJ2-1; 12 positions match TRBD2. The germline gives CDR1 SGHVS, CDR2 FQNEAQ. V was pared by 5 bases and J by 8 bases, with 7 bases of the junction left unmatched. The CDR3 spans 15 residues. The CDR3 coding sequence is TGTGCCAGCAGCACCTCTAGCGGGAGGGTCTATGAGCAGTTCTTC. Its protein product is CASSTSSGRVYEQFF.

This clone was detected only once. The CDR3 DNA is TGTGCCAGCAGCTTAGACAGGGGGCCGGCTGGCAATCAGCCCCAGCATTTT. This sequence encodes CASSLDRGPAGNQPQHF. This rearrangement joins TRBV7-9 to TRBJ1-5; TRBD1 matches 9 bases. Germline V gene lookup returns CDR1 SEHNR and CDR2 FQNEAQ (reference sequence). V trimming: 1 base; J trimming: 2 bases; junction bases outside the gene matches: 6. The CDR3 consists of 17 residues.

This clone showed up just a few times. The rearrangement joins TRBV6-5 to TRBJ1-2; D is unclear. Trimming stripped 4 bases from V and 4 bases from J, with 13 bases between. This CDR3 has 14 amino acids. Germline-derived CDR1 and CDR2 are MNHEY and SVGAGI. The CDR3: CASSFAGGFYGYTF. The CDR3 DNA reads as TGTGCCAGCAGTTTCGCAGGAGGTTTCTATGGCTACACCTTC.

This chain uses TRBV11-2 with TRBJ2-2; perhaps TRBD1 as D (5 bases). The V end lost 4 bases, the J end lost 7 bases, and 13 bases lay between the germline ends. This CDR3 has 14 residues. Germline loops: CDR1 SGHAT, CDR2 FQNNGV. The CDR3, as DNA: TGTGCCAGCAGCTGGGGAATGCAGGGCGGGGAGCTGTTTTTT. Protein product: CASSWGMQGGELFF.

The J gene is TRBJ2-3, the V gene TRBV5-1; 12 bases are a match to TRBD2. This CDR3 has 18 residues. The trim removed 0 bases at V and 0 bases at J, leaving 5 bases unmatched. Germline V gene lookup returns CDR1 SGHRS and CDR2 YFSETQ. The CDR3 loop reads CASSLGLLAGGSTDTQYF. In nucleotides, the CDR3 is TGCGCCAGCAGCTTGGGTCTGCTAGCGGGAGGGAGCACAGATACGCAGTATTTT.